Listed below are T cell receptor beta chains from one sample, sequenced in a study of regulatory T cells in long-lasting Graves disease. From the multiplex PCR reads, TCRdb called clonotypes with MiXCR, one entry per CDR3 protein. The sample includes about 560,000 distinct CDR3 sequences, more than 15% seen only once; the top ten take more than 10%. The same data also went into a second study, on T cells in Graves' hyperthyroidism and ophthalmopathy.

This specimen was peripheral blood mononuclear cells (PBMCs), taken at new diagnosis, from a patient treated with antithyroid drugs. These receptors were obtained from a young man with Graves disease. Both conserved end residues are part of each CDR3.

J: TRBJ1-1
V: TRBV12-3/TRBV12-4
CDR3: CASISTWVSTEAFF

J: TRBJ2-7
V: TRBV30
CDR3: CAWSVGGRTYEQYF

J: TRBJ2-1
V: TRBV12-3/TRBV12-4
CDR3: CASSLSQGIYNEQFF

J: TRBJ1-6
V: TRBV12-3/TRBV12-4
CDR3: CASSLGGPNSPLHF

J: TRBJ2-3
V: TRBV6-2/TRBV6-3
CDR3: CASGLAGADTQYF

J: TRBJ1-4
V: TRBV9
CDR3: CASSGTGVSEKLFF

J: TRBJ1-1
V: TRBV18
CDR3: CASSPPLSPEAFF

J: TRBJ2-3
V: TRBV20-1
CDR3: CSARDRRLAGTDTQYF

J: TRBJ2-7
V: TRBV28
CDR3: CASRIRDRVDEQYF

J: TRBJ2-1
V: TRBV11-2
CDR3: CASSFRLAGAWEQFF

J: TRBJ2-7
V: TRBV27
CDR3: CASSLGLAYEQYF

J: TRBJ1-5
V: TRBV16
CDR3: CASSQSPGGHNQPQHF

J: TRBJ2-7
V: TRBV7-9
CDR3: CASSSILTGENEQYF

J: TRBJ2-7
V: TRBV6-1
CDR3: CAARSGSYEQYF

J: TRBJ1-2
V: TRBV25-1
CDR3: CASSGRQGSYGYTF

J: TRBJ2-1
V: TRBV27
CDR3: CASRKTSGYFNEQFF

J: TRBJ1-5
V: TRBV12-3/TRBV12-4
CDR3: CASSPVGQPQHF

J: TRBJ1-2
V: TRBV4-2
CDR3: CASSQQDGYTF

J: TRBJ2-1
V: TRBV27
CDR3: CASSLLAGVNNEQFF

J: TRBJ2-3
V: TRBV20-1
CDR3: CSATDTSATDTQYF

J: TRBJ2-7
V: TRBV20-1
CDR3: CSAAAVRGSYEQYF

J: TRBJ2-7
V: TRBV2
CDR3: CASSEWGITYEQYF

J: TRBJ2-7
V: TRBV4-1
CDR3: CASSSTLAGRTYEQYF

J: TRBJ2-1
V: TRBV10-1
CDR3: CASVLAVGGEQFF

J: TRBJ2-3
V: TRBV6-1
CDR3: CASTQTSTGTDTQYF

J: TRBJ1-1
V: TRBV4-1
CDR3: CASSQDTGGTFF

J: TRBJ2-6
V: TRBV5-1
CDR3: CATSTSGSSGANVLTF

J: TRBJ1-1
V: TRBV2
CDR3: CASTPGARDTEAFF

J: TRBJ2-4
V: TRBV13
CDR3: CASSRGRGNIQYF

J: TRBJ1-2
V: TRBV12-3/TRBV12-4
CDR3: CASSLGGIFYGYTF

J: TRBJ2-6
V: TRBV18
CDR3: CASSAGQGSSGANVLTF

J: TRBJ2-1
V: TRBV28
CDR3: CASSPGLAADEQFF

J: TRBJ1-5
V: TRBV28
CDR3: CASYSWGRGNQPQHF

J: TRBJ1-5
V: TRBV24-1
CDR3: CATSDRRGNSNQPQHF

J: TRBJ2-1
V: TRBV7-9
CDR3: CASRSLAEPNEQFF

J: TRBJ2-7
V: TRBV20-1
CDR3: CSARGTGTSGRRTSYEQYF

J: TRBJ1-5
V: TRBV3-1
CDR3: CASSQGEVQPQHF

J: TRBJ2-1
V: TRBV7-9
CDR3: CASSLAMRGTTYNEQFF

J: TRBJ2-1
V: TRBV7-7
CDR3: CASSFQAASTDEQFF

J: TRBJ2-7
V: TRBV5-1
CDR3: CASSPTRDRPLEQYF

J: TRBJ2-1
V: TRBV27
CDR3: CASSLLAGDRSSFF

J: TRBJ2-1
V: TRBV6-1
CDR3: CASSELGTGRRLAHDNEQFF